This record concerns one TCR beta chain sequence. From germline, CDR1 is SNHLY and CDR2 FYNNEI. The V gene end was trimmed by 6 bases and the J gene end by 0 bases; junction bases not matched to a gene: 11. This CDR3 contains 16 residues. This sample is drawn from a study of T cell responses to AZD1222 COVID-19 vaccine. TCRdb's table, derived via immunoSEQ multiplex PCR, lists solely in-frame clones and lacks some. Here the sample spans roughly 150,000 clones, under 95% being singletons. The origin of this receptor is an adult in good health. The V call is TRBV2, the J call TRBJ2-7, with 7 bases aligning to TRBD2. The sample consisted of peripheral blood, taken on day 0 of AZD1222 vaccination. As DNA, the CDR3 is TGTGCCAGCAGGAAAGGGGCTAGCGGTAGCTCCTACGAGCAGTACTTC. Its protein product is CASRKGASGSSYEQYF.